The clone carrying this T cell receptor beta chain was counted a few times. This specimen belongs to a study of cytomegalovirus exposure and HLA in healthy donors. PCR used 60 Vbeta primers and 13 Jbeta primers. TCRdb's copy holds only in-frame clones and misses some; the assay was immunoSEQ multiplex PCR. The table shows 85,000 to 100,000 clones, with more than 75% occurring only once. Germline trimming cut 5 bases from V and 2 bases from J; bases unmatched to any gene: 16. CDR1 and CDR2 from the germline V gene are SGHRS and YFSETQ. The CDR3 has 18 residues. This sequence joins TRBV5-1 and TRBJ2-3, with 8 nucleotides matching TRBD2. Sequencing was performed on PBMCs. The clonotype comes from a woman aged 55-70 years in good health and CMV-seronegative. CDR3 in DNA: TGCGCCAGCAGGGTCGGATTCGCGGGGGGACGTCCCACAGATACGCAGTATTTT. It encodes CASRVGFAGGRPTDTQYF.